Sequencing of this TCR beta chain was carried out in a study of T cell responses to AZD1222 COVID-19 vaccine. Germline V lookup: CDR1 MRHNA, CDR2 SNTAGT. The V gene end was trimmed by 6 bases and the J gene end by 3 bases; junction bases not matched to a gene: 2. CDR3 length equals 13 residues. The protocol was immunoSEQ multiplex PCR, while the TCRdb copy is restricted to in-frame clones and leaves out a portion. Of some 200,000 clones in the sample, 85% to 95% were seen once. The sequence was collected from an adult in good health. Sequenced material: peripheral blood, taken on day 0 of AZD1222 vaccination. The chain is built from TRBV6-4 and TRBJ1-1; 9 nucleotides align to TRBD1. CDR3 sequence: CASRRTGDTEAFF. The CDR3 DNA follows: TGTGCCAGCAGACGGACAGGGGACACTGAAGCTTTCTTT.